This T cell receptor (beta chain) originates from a study of T cell clones after liver transplantation. About the study: Samples came from ITN030ST, which attempted immunosuppression withdrawal within 2 years of liver transplantation. As an antigen-independent comparator, third-party-reactive TCRbeta sequences came from pre-transplant mixed lymphocyte reactions. Blood was drawn pre-transplant, before withdrawal, and after full or failed withdrawal.

Germline V gene lookup returns CDR1 LGHNA and CDR2 YSLEER. The CDR3 length is 16 residues. Trimming took 1 base from V and 5 from J; bases not matched to a gene: 9. Profiled with immunoSEQ multiplex PCR; TCRdb holds only in-frame clones, not every one. This sample has some 80,000 clones, with roughly 84% found just once. This TCR was sampled from a human patient who received a liver transplant. The graft donor may have given rise to some T cells. The specimen comprised CD4+ T cells from blood, sampled 48 months after liver transplant. The chain combines TRBV4-3 with TRBJ2-3, with 7 bases aligning to TRBD2. CDR3 residues: CASSQGMAGVKDTQYF. DNA of the CDR3: TGCGCCAGCAGCCAAGGGATGGCGGGAGTGAAAGATACGCAGTATTTT.